The clone carrying this T cell receptor (beta chain) was found once. The data belong to a study of CD8 T cells in Susac syndrome. Random hexamers primed reverse transcription of 0.5 to 1 ug RNA. It was immunoSEQ multiplex PCR that amplified TCR beta CDR3 across 54 Vbeta and 13 Jbeta. TCRdb ran MiXCR on the immunoSEQ multiplex PCR reads and lists one entry per CDR3 protein. This table has about 80,000 distinct CDR3 sequences, approximately 94% appearing once. Looked up from germline, CDR1 is MDHEN and CDR2 is SYDVKM. V was clipped by 3 bases and J by 0 bases; unmatched bases: 9. CDR3 length: 18 amino acids. The CD8+ and CD4+ T cells were isolated magnetically using a negative isolation approach, whereas the TEMRA cells were enriched by FACS.

Source material: CD8+ T cells from PBMCs. This receptor was identified in a human donor in good health. The rearrangement joins TRBV28 to TRBJ2-1; 9 nucleotides align to TRBD2. The DNA of the CDR3 is TGTGCCAGCAGTTTCCTAGCGGGACTGCAGAGCTCCTACAATGAGCAGTTCTTC. Its protein is CASSFLAGLQSSYNEQFF.